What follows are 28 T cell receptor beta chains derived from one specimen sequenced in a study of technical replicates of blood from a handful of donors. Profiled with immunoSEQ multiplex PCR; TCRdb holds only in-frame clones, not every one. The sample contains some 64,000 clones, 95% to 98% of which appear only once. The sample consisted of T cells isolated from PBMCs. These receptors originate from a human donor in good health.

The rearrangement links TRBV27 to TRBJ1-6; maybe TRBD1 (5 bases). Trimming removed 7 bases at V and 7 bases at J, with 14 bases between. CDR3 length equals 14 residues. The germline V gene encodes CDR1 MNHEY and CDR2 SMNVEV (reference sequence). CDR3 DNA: TGTGCCAGCATTTCGACAGCTTCCAATTCACCCCTCCACTTT. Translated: CASISTASNSPLHF.

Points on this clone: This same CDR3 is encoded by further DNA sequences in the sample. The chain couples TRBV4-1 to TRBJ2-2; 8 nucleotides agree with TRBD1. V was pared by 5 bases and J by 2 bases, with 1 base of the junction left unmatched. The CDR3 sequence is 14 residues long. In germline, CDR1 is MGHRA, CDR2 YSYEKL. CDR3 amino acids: CASSDRGNTGELFF. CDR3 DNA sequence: TGCGCCAGCAGCGACAGGGGAAACACCGGGGAGCTGTTTTTT.

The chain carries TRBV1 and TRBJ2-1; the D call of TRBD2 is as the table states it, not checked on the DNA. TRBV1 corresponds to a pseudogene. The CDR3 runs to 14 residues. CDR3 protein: CTSSQLAVNNEQFF. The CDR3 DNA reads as TGCACCAGCAGCCAACTAGCGGTCAACAATGAGCAGTTCTTC.

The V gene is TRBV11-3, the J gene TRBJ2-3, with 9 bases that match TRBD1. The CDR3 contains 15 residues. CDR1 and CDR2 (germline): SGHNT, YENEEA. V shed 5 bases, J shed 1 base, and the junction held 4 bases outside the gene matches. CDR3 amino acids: CASSNWDRGTDTQYF. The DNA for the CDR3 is TGTGCCAGCAGCAACTGGGACAGGGGCACAGATACGCAGTATTTT.

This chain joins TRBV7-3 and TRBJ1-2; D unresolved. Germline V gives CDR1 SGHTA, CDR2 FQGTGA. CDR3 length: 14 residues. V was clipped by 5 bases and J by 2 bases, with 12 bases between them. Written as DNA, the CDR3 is TGTGCCAGCAGCCCCGTAGTGGGCAACTATGGCTACACCTTC. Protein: CASSPVVGNYGYTF.

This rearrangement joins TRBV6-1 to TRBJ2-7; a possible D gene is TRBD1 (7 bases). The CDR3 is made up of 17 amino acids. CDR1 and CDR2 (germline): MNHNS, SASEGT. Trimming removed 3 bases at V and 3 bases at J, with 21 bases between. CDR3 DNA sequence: TGTGCCAGCAGTGAGGGGACGACAGGGCGGGGACTCTACGAGCAGTACTTC. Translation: CASSEGTTGRGLYEQYF.

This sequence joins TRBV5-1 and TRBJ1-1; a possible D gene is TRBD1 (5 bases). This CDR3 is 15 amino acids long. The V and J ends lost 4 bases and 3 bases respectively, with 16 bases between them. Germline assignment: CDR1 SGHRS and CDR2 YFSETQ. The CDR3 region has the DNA TGCGCCAGCAGCGACCCCAGGGAGGGTCACACTGAAGCTTTCTTT. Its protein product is CASSDPREGHTEAFF. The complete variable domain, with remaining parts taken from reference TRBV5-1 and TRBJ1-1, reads KAGVTQTPRYLIKTRGQQVTLSCSPISGHRSVSWYQQTPGQGLQFLFEYFSETQRNKGNFPGRFSGRQFSNSRSEMNVSTLELGDSALYLCASSDPREGHTEAFFGQGTRLTVV.

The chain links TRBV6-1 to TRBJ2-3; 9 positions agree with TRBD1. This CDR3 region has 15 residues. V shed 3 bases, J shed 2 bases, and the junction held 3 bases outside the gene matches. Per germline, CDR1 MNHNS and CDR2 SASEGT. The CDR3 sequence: CASSEGQGYTDTQYF. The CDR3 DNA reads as TGTGCCAGCAGTGAGGGACAGGGTTACACAGATACGCAGTATTTT.

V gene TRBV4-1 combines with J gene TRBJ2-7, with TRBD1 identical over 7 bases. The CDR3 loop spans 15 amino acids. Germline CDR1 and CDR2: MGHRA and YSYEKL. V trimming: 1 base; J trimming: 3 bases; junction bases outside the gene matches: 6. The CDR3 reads CASSQVTGSIYEQYF. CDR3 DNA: TGCGCCAGCAGCCAAGTGACAGGGTCTATCTACGAGCAGTACTTC.

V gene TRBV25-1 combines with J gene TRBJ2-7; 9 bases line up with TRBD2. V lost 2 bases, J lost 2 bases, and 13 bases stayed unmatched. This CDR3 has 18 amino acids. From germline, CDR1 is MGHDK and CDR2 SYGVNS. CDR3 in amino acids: CASSERLRLAGRPYEQYF. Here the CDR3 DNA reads TGTGCCAGCAGTGAACGTCTCAGGCTAGCGGGAAGGCCCTACGAGCAGTACTTC.

The CDR3 DNA follows: TGTGCCAGCACCAAGGACAGGGAGTTCTCTGGGGCCAACGTCCTGACTTTC. The encoded protein is CASTKDREFSGANVLTF. The chain employs TRBV28 and TRBJ2-6; 8 positions agree with TRBD1. V was clipped by 7 bases and J by 0 bases; unmatched bases: 8. This CDR3 spans 17 amino acids. CDR1 and CDR2 (germline): MDHEN, SYDVKM.

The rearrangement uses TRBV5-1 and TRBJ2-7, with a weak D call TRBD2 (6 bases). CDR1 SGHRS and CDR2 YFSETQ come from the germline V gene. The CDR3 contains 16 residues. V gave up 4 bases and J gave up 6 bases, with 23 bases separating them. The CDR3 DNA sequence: TGCGCCAGCAGCCCCGGGAGCCGACAGAGGGCCACCGAGCAGTACTTC. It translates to CASSPGSRQRATEQYF.

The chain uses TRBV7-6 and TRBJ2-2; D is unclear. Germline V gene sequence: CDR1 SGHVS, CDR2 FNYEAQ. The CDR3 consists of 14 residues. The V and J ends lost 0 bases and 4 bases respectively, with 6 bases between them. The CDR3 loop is CASSLAPSTGELFF. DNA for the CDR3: TGTGCCAGCAGCTTAGCGCCCAGCACCGGGGAGCTGTTTTTT.

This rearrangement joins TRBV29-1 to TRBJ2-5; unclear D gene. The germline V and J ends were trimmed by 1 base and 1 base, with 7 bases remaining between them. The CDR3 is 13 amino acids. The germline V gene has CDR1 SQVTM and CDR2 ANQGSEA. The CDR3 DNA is TGCAGCGTTGAAGTGCAGTCCCAAGAGACCCAGTACTTC. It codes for CSVEVQSQETQYF. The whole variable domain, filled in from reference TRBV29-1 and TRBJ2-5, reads SAVISQKPSRDICQRGTSLTIQCQVDSQVTMMFWYRQQPGQSLTLIATANQGSEATYESGFVIDKFPISRPNLTFSTLTVSNMSPEDSSIYLCSVEVQSQETQYFGPGTRLLVL.

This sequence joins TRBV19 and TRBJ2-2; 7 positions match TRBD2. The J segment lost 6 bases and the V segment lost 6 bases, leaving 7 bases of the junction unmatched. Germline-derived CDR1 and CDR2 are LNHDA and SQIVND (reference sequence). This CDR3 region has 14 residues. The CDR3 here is CASSAGVRSGELFF. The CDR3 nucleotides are TGTGCCAGTAGCGCGGGGGTTCGATCCGGGGAGCTGTTTTTT.

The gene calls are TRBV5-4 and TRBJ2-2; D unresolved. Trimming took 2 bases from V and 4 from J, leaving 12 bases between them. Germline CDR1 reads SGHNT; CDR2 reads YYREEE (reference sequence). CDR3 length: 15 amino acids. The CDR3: CASSFRDFGTGELFF. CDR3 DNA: TGTGCCAGCAGCTTTCGAGATTTTGGCACCGGGGAGCTGTTTTTT.

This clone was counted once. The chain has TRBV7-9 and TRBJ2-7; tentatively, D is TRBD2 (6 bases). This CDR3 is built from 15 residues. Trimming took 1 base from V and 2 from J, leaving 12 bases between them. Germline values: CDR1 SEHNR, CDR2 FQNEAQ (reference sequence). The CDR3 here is CASSLGAGRPYEQYF. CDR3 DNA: TGTGCCAGCAGCTTAGGGGCCGGGAGACCCTACGAGCAGTACTTC.

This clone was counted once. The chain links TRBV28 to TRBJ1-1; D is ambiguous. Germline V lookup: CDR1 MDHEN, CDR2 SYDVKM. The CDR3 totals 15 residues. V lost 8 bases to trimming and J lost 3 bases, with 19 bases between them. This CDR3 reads CASVWSGSRHTEAFF. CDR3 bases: TGTGCCAGCGTGTGGTCGGGGTCTCGGCACACTGAAGCTTTCTTT.

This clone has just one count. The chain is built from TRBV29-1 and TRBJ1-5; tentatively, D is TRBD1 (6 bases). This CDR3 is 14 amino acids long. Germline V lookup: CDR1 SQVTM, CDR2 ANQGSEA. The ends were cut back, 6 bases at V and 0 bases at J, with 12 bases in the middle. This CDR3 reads CSVRIQGSNQPQHF. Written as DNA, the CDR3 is TGCAGCGTAAGAATACAGGGTAGCAATCAGCCCCAGCATTTT.

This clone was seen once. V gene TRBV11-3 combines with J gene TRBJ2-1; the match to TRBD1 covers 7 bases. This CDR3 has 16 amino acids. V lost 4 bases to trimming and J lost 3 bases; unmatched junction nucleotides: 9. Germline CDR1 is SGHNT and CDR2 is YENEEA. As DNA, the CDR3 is TGTGCCAGCAGCTCACACGGGACAGATGTCTACAATGAGCAGTTCTTC. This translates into CASSSHGTDVYNEQFF.

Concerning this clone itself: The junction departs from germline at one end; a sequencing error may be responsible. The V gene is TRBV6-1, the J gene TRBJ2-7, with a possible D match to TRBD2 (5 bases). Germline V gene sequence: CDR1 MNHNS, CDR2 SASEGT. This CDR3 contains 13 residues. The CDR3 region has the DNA TGTGCCAGCAGCTCGGAGGTTCCCTACAAGCAGTACTTC. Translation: CASSSEVPYKQYF.

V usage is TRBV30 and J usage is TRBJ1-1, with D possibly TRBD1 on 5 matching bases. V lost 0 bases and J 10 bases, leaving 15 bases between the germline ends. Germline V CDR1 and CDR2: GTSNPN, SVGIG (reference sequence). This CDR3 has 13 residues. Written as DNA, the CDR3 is TGTGCCTGGAGTGTAATGGGTGGGGGGACAGCTTTCTTT. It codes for CAWSVMGGGTAFF. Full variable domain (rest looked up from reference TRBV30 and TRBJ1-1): SQTIHQWPATLVQPVGSPLSLECTVEGTSNPNLYWYRQAAGRGLQLLFYSVGIGQISSEVPQNLSASRPQDRQFILSSKKLLLSDSGFYLCAWSVMGGGTAFFGQGTRLTVV.

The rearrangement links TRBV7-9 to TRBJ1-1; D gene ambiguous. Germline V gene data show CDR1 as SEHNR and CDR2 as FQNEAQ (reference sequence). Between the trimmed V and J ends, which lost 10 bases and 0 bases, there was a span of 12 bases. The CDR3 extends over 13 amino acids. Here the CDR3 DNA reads TGTGCCACCCAAGAGCTTATGAACACTGAAGCTTTCTTT. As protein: CATQELMNTEAFF.

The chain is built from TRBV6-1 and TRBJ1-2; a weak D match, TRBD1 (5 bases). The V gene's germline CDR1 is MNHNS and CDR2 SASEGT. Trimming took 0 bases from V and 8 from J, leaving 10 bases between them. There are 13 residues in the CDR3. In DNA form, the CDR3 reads TGTGCCAGCAGTGAAGCGCGGGGCGTCGGCTACACCTTC. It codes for CASSEARGVGYTF.

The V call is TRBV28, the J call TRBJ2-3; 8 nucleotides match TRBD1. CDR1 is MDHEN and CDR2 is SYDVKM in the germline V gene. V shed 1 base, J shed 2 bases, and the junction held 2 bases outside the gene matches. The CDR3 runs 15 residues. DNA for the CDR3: TGTGCCAGCAGTTTATTGGGACAGGACACAGATACGCAGTATTTT. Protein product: CASSLLGQDTDTQYF.

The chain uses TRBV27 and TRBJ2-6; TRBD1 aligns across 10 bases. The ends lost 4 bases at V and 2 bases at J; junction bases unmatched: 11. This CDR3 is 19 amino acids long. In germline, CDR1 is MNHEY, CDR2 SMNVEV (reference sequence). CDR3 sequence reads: CASSSAGTGVRPGANVLTF. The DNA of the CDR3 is TGTGCCAGCAGTTCCGCCGGGACAGGGGTACGGCCTGGGGCCAACGTCCTGACTTTC.

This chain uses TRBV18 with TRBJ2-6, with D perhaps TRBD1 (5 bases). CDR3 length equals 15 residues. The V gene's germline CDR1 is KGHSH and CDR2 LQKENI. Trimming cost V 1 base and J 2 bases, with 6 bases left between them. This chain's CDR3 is CASSPQGTGANVLTF. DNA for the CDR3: TGTGCCAGCTCACCACAGGGGACTGGGGCCAACGTCCTGACTTTC.

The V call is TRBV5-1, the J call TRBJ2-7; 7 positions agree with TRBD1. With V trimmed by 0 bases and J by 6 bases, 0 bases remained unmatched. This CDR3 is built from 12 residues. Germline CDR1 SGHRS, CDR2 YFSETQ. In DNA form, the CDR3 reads TGCGCCAGCAGCTTGGGACAGGGCGAGCAGTACTTC. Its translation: CASSLGQGEQYF.